Sequencing of this TCR beta chain was carried out in a study of shared clonotypes between healthy human individuals. Only in-frame clones appear in the TCRdb table, and some are missing; sequencing was by immunoSEQ multiplex PCR. The table lists more than 2 million clones, 85% to 95% of them singletons, with 0.13% in the top ten. The length of the CDR3 is 13 residues. Unmatched junction bases numbered 1, after V lost 6 bases and J lost 2 bases. The V gene's germline CDR1 is SNHLY and CDR2 FYNNEI. Comment on this clone: The same CDR3 also results from other DNA sequences found in this sample.

This rearrangement joins TRBV2 to TRBJ1-3; TRBD1 aligns across 7 bases. The sequence came from a man between 18 and 35 years old in good health. Source material: naive CD4+ T cells sorted from blood. The subset denotes: CD45RA+ positively selected. The CDR3 DNA reads TGTGCCAGCAGGCAGGGGGCTGGAAACACCATATATTTT. This encodes CASRQGAGNTIYF.